This TCR beta chain emerged from a study of blood T cell repertoires in COVID-19. Overall study: The United States, Italy and Spain provided the acute and convalescent COVID-19 samples. The analysed material was cDNA or gDNA that came from T cells, B-cell-depleted T cells, or PBMCs.

In the authors' methods: Nucleated cell counts were estimated from reference gene primer amplification. Assay used: immunoSEQ multiplex PCR; TCRdb lists only in-frame clones, some missing. D and trimming were read from the DNA, whereas the V and J calls and clone size are those reported in that table. The table lists more than 250,000 clones, 70% to 90% of them singletons. The specimen was peripheral blood. The clonotype was recovered from a man over 45 with active or convalescent COVID-19.

The CDR3 DNA reads as TGTGCTAGTGGTTTGGTAGAGGGGAGGGGCTACACCTTC. This translates into CASGLVEGRGYTF. The chain is built from TRBV12-5 and TRBJ1-2; D possibly corresponds to TRBD1 (5 bases). Germline V CDR1 and CDR2: LGHNT, FRNRAP. V dropped 0 bases and J dropped 8 bases, with 10 bases sitting between them. The CDR3 totals 13 residues.